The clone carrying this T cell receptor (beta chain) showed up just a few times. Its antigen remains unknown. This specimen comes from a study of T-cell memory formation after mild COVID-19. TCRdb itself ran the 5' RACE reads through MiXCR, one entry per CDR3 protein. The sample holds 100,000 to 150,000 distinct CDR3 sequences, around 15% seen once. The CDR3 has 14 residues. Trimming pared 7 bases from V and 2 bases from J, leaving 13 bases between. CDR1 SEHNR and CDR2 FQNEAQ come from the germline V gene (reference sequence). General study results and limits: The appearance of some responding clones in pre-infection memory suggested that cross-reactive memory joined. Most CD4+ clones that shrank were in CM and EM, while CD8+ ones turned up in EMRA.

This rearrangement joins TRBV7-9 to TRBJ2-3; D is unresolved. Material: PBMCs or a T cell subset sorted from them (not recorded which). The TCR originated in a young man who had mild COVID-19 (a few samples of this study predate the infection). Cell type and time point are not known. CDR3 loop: CASTPGVVTDTQYF. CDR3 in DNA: TGTGCCAGCACCCCTGGGGTGGTCACAGATACGCAGTATTTT.